This entry lists 8 T cell receptor beta chains sequenced from one sample in a study of CD8+ T cells in alopecia areata. Extraction of RNA preceded its reverse transcription into cDNA, which served as the sequencing template. Data came from immunoSEQ multiplex PCR; TCRdb stores just in-frame clones and leaves some out. Among about 130,000 clones listed, roughly 61% were seen once. Here the sequenced sample was CD4+ T cells sorted from blood, taken at week 0. These receptors were obtained from a human donor with alopecia areata.

The J gene is TRBJ2-1, the V gene TRBV5-6; 11 nucleotides align to TRBD2. There are 17 residues in the CDR3. V lost 2 bases and J lost 7; bases outside the gene matches: 11. Germline V gives CDR1 SGHDT, CDR2 YYEEEE. CDR3 residues: CASSFSGTSGVGNEQFF. The CDR3 region has the DNA TGTGCCAGCAGCTTTTCCGGGACTAGCGGAGTAGGGAATGAGCAGTTCTTC.

The V gene is TRBV10-3, the J gene TRBJ1-2; D might be TRBD1 (6 bases). The length of the CDR3 is 18 residues. The germline V gene has CDR1 ENHRY and CDR2 SYGVKD. V lost 4 bases, J lost 4 bases, and 25 bases lay in between. The CDR3 DNA sequence: TGTGCCATCAGTGCGTCCCTCGACAGCGGGGGCGCCGTCTATGGCTACACCTTC. Translating gives CAISASLDSGGAVYGYTF.

This clone was observed a few times. The chain employs TRBV29-1 and TRBJ2-3, with 8 bases identical to TRBD2. J gave up 3 bases and V 3 bases, and 2 bases lay outside the gene matches. CDR1 and CDR2 from the germline V gene are SQVTM and ANQGSEA. The CDR3 is 13 residues long. CDR3 protein: CSVESGGTDTQYF. CDR3 bases: TGCAGCGTTGAGTCGGGGGGGACAGATACGCAGTATTTT.

CDR3 sequence reads: CASTRSGGNEQYF. CDR3 nucleotides: TGTGCCAGCACTCGAAGTGGGGGCAACGAGCAGTACTTC. The rearrangement links TRBV2 to TRBJ2-7; TRBD1 is a possible D gene (6 bases). The CDR3 has 13 residues. V lost 7 bases and J 5 bases, leaving 15 bases between the germline ends. CDR1 is SNHLY and CDR2 is FYNNEI in the germline V gene.

The chain couples TRBV6-5 to TRBJ2-3; D is unresolved. The germline gives CDR1 MNHEY, CDR2 SVGAGI. V lost 6 bases and J 4 bases, leaving 17 bases between the germline ends. CDR3 size: 15 residues. This chain's CDR3 is CASRAQPAEADTQYF. CDR3 DNA: TGTGCCAGCAGAGCACAGCCTGCAGAGGCAGATACGCAGTATTTT.

The rearrangement uses TRBV29-1 and TRBJ2-5; 7 positions agree with TRBD2. CDR3 length equals 12 residues. J lost 2 bases, V lost 7 bases, and 4 bases had no gene match. CDR1 is SQVTM, CDR2 ANQGSEA, per germline. CDR3 sequence: CSGERGQETQYF. CDR3 DNA: TGCAGCGGGGAGCGGGGTCAAGAGACCCAGTACTTC. The full variable domain, with the rest looked up from reference TRBV29-1 and TRBJ2-5, is SAVISQKPSRDICQRGTSLTIQCQVDSQVTMMFWYRQQPGQSLTLIATANQGSEATYESGFVIDKFPISRPNLTFSTLTVSNMSPEDSSIYLCSGERGQETQYFGPGTRLLVL.

This rearrangement joins TRBV4-3 to TRBJ2-6; D not certain. The CDR3 is 16 amino acids. V was shortened by 1 base and J by 1 base, with 8 bases between the two germline ends. The germline CDR1 and CDR2 sequences are LGHNA and YSLEER. CDR3 in amino acids: CASSQGIGSGANVLTF. CDR3 sequence (DNA): TGCGCCAGCAGCCAAGGAATAGGGTCTGGGGCCAACGTCCTGACTTTC.

This clone came up a few times. V usage is TRBV29-1 and J usage is TRBJ2-1; no clear D. CDR1 is SQVTM, CDR2 ANQGSEA, per germline. This CDR3 has 12 residues. Trimming removed 4 bases at V and 6 bases at J, with 10 bases between. CDR3 in amino acids: CSVGPPGNEQFF. CDR3 bases: TGCAGCGTTGGTCCTCCCGGCAATGAGCAGTTCTTC.